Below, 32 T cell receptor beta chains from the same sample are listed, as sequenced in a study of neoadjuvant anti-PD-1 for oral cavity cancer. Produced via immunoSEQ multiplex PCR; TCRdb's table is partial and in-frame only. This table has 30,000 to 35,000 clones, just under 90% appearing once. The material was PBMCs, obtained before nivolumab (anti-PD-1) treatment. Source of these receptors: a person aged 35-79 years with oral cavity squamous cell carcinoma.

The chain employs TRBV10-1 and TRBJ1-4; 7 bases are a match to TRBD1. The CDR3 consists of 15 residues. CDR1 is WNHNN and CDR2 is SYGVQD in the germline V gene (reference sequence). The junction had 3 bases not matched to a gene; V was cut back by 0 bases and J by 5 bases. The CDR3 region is CASSESSRGNEKLFF. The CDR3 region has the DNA TGCGCCAGCAGTGAGTCCAGCAGGGGGAATGAAAAACTGTTTTTT.

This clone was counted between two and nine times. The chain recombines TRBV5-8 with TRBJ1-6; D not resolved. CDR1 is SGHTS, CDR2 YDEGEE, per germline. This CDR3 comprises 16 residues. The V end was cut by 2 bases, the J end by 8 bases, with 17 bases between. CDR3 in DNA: TGTGCCAGCAGCTTATTCCGCGGGGAGACTGATTCACCCCTCCACTTT. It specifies CASSLFRGETDSPLHF.

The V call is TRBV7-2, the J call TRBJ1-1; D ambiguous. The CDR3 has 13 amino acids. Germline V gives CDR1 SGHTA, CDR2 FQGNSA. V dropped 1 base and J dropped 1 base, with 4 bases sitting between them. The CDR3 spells CASSLGRNTEAFF. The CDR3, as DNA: TGTGCCAGCAGCTTAGGGCGGAACACTGAAGCTTTCTTT.

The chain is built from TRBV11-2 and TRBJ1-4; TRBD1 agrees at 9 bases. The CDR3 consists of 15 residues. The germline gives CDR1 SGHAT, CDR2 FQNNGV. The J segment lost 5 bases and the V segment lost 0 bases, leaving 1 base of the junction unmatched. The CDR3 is CASSLDGTGNEKLFF. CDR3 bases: TGTGCCAGCAGCTTAGATGGGACAGGGAATGAAAAACTGTTTTTT.

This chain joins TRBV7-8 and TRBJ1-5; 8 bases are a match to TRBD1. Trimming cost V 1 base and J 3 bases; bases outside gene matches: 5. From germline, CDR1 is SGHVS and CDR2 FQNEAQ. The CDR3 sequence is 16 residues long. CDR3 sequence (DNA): TGTGCCAGCAGCTTAGGACAGGGGAACACCAATCAGCCCCAGCATTTT. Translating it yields CASSLGQGNTNQPQHF.

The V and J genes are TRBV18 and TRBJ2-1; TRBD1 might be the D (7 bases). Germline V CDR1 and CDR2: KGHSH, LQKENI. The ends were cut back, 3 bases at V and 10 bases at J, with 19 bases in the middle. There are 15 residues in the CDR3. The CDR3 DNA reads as TGTGCCAGCTCACCCATGAACAGGGGCGCGGGAGAGCAGTTCTTC. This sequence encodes CASSPMNRGAGEQFF.

The CDR3 DNA reads as TGTGCCAGCAGTGAATTCGGCGGTGCCAGCAATCAGCCCCAGCATTTT. This codes for CASSEFGGASNQPQHF. This chain links TRBV6-1 with TRBJ1-5, with D unresolved. There are 16 residues in the CDR3. CDR1 is MNHNS, CDR2 SASEGT, per germline. Between the trimmed V and J ends, which lost 2 bases and 1 base, there was a span of 12 bases.

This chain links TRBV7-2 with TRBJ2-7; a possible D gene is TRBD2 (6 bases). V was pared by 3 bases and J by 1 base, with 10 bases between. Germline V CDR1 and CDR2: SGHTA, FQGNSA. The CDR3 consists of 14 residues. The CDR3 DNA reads TGTGCCAGCAGCTTTAACGGGGGATCCTACGAGCAGTACTTC. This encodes CASSFNGGSYEQYF.

For the CDR3, the DNA is TGTGCCAGCAGTTTGGGCAGGGGAAAACTGTTTTTT. It encodes CASSLGRGKLFF. The V gene is TRBV2, the J gene TRBJ1-4; a possible D gene is TRBD1 (6 bases). The CDR3 has 12 residues. V dropped 5 bases and J dropped 10 bases, with 11 bases sitting between them. The germline gives CDR1 SNHLY, CDR2 FYNNEI.

As DNA, the CDR3 is TGCAGCGTTGCACAGAGGACCGGGCCGAGCACAGATACGCAGTATTTT. Its translation is CSVAQRTGPSTDTQYF. The chain joins TRBV29-1 to TRBJ2-3, with unresolved D. The CDR3 totals 16 residues. Trimming stripped 4 bases from V and 0 bases from J, with 17 bases between. Germline V lookup: CDR1 SQVTM, CDR2 ANQGSEA.

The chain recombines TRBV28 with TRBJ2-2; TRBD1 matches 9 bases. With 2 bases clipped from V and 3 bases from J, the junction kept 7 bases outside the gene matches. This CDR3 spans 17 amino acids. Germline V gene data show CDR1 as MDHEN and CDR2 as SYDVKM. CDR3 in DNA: TGTGCCAGCAGTTTACTTTTGGGACAGGGAGACACCGGGGAGCTGTTTTTT. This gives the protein CASSLLLGQGDTGELFF.

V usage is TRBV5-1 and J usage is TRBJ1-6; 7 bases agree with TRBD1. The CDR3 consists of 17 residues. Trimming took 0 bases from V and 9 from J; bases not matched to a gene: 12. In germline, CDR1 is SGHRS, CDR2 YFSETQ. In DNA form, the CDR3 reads TGCGCCAGCAGCTTGGGGGGGACAGCGACCCTCGCTTCACCCCTCCACTTT. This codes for CASSLGGTATLASPLHF.

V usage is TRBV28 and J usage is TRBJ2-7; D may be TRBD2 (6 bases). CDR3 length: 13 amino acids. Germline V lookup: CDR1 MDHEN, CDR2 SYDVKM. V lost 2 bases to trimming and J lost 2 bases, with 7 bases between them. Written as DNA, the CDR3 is TGTGCCAGCAGTTTAGCGGGGCCCTACGAGCAGTACTTC. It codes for CASSLAGPYEQYF.

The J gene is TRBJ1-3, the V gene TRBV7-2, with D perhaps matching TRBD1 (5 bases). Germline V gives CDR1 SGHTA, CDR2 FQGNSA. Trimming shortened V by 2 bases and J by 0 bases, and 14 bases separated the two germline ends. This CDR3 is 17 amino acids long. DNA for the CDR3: TGTGCCAGCAGCTTAATCGGGACGTCGCGCTCTGGAAACACCATATATTTT. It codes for CASSLIGTSRSGNTIYF.

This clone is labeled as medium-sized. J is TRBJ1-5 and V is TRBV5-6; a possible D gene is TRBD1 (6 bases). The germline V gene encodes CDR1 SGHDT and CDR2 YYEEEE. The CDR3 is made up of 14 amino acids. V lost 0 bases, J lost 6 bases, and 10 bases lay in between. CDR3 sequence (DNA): TGTGCCAGCAGCTTGGCGACAGGAGGTCAGCCCCAGCATTTT. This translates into CASSLATGGQPQHF. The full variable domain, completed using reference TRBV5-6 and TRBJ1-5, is DAGVTQSPTHLIKTRGQQVTLRCSPKSGHDTVSWYQQALGQGPQFIFQYYEEEERQRGNFPDRFSGHQFPNYSSELNVNALLLGDSALYLCASSLATGGQPQHFGDGTRLSIL.

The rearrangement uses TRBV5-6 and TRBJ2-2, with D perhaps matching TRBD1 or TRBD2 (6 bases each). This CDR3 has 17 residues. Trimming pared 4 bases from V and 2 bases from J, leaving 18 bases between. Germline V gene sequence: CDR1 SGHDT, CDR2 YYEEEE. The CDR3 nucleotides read TGTGCCAGCAGCCACGGGGGTAGGGGGGTTAACACCGGGGAGCTGTTTTTT. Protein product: CASSHGGRGVNTGELFF.

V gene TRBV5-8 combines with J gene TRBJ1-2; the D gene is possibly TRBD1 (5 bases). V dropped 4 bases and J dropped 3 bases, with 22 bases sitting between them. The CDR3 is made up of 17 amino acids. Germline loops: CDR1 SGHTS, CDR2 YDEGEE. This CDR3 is CASSLPEGLRGDYGYTF. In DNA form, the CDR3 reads TGTGCCAGCAGCCTGCCCGAGGGACTTCGAGGGGACTATGGCTACACCTTC. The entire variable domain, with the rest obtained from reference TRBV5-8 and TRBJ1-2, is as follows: EAGVTQSPTHLIKTRGQQATLRCSPISGHTSVYWYQQALGLGLQFLLWYDEGEERNRGNFPPRFSGRQFPNYSSELNVNALELEDSALYLCASSLPEGLRGDYGYTFGSGTRLTVV.

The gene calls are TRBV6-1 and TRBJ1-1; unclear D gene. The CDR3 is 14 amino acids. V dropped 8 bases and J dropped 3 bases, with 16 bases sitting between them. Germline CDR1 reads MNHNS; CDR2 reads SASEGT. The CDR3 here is CASRLSGVDTEAFF. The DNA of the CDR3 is TGTGCCAGCCGACTTTCTGGGGTGGACACTGAAGCTTTCTTT.

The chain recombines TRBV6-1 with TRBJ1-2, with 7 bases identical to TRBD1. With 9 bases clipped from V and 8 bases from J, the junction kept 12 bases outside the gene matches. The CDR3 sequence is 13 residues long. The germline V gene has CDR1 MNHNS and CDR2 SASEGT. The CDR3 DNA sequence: TGTGCCAGTCCGGGACAGAACCTTCGGGGCTACACCTTC. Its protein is CASPGQNLRGYTF.

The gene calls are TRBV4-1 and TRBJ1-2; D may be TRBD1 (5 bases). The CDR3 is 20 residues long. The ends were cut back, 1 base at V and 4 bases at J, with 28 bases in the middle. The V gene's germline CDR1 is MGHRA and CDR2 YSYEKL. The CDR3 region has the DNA TGCGCCAGCAGCCAAGCAAGCATGGGACTGGGAGCACAGCTTCTCTATGGCTACACCTTC. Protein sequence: CASSQASMGLGAQLLYGYTF.

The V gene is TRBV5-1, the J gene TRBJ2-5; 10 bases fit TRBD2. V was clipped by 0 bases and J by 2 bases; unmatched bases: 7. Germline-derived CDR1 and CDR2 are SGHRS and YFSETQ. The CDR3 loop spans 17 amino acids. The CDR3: CASSLGLAGDWQETQYF. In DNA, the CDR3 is TGCGCCAGCAGCTTGGGGCTAGCGGGGGATTGGCAAGAGACCCAGTACTTC.

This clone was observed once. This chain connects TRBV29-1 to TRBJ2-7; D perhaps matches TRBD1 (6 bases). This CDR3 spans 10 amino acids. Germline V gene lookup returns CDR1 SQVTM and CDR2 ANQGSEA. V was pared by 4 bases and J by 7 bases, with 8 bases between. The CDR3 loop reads CSVAGEEQYF. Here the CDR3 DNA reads TGCAGCGTTGCAGGGGAAGAGCAGTACTTC.

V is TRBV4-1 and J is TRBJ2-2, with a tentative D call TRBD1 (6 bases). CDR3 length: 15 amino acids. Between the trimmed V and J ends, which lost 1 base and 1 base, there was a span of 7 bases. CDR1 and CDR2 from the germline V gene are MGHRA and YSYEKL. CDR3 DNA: TGCGCCAGCAGCCAAGTAGGGGGGAACACCGGGGAGCTGTTTTTT. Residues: CASSQVGGNTGELFF.

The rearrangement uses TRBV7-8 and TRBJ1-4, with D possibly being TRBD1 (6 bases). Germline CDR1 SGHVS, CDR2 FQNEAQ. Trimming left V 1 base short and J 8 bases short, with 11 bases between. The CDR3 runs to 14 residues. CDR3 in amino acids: CASSLGDQGEKLFF. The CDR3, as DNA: TGTGCCAGCAGCTTAGGCGATCAGGGGGAAAAACTGTTTTTT.

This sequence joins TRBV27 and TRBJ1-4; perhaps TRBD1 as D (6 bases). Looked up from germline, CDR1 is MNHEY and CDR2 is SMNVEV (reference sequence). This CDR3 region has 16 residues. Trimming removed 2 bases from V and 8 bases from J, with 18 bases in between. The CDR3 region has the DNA TGTGCCAGCAGTTTAGGGGGGGGCAGGGTAGGGGAAAAACTGTTTTTT. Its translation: CASSLGGGRVGEKLFF.

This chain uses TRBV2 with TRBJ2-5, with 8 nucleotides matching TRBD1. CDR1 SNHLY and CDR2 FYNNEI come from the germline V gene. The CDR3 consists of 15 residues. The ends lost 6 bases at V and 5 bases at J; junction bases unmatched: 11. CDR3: CASSPRTGSVETQYF. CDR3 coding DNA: TGTGCCAGCAGCCCTCGGACAGGGTCTGTGGAGACCCAGTACTTC.

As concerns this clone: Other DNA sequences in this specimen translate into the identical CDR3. CDR3 loop: CASSLARGDRGEQYF. DNA of the CDR3: TGTGCCAGCAGCTTAGCCAGAGGGGACCGAGGCGAGCAGTACTTC. The J gene is TRBJ2-7, the V gene TRBV11-1; D possibly matches TRBD1 or TRBD2 (5 bases each). V was clipped by 0 bases and J by 6 bases, with 15 bases between them. Germline V lookup: CDR1 SGHAT, CDR2 FQDESV (reference sequence). The CDR3 consists of 15 residues.

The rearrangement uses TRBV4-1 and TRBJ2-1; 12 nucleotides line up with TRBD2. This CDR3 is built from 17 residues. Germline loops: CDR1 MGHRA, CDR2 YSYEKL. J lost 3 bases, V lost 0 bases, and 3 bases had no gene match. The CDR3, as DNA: TGCGCCAGCAGCCAAGAATTGACTAGCGGGGGCTACAATGAGCAGTTCTTC. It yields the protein CASSQELTSGGYNEQFF.

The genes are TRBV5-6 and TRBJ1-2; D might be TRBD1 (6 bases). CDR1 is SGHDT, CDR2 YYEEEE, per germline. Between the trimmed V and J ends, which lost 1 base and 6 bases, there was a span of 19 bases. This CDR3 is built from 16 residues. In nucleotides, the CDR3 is TGTGCCAGCAGCTTGCCCTGGAACAGGGAGGACGATGGCTACACCTTC. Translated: CASSLPWNREDDGYTF.

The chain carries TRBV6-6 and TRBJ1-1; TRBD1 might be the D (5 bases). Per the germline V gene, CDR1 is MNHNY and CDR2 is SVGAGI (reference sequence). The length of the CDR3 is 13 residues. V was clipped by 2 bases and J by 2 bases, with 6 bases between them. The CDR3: CASSYRDNTEAFF. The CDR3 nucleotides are TGTGCCAGCAGTTACAGGGACAACACTGAAGCTTTCTTT.

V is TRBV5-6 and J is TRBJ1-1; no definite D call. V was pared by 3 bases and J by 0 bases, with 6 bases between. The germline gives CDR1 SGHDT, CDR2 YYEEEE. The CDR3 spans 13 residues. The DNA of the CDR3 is TGTGCCAGCAGCTCTACAATGAACACTGAAGCTTTCTTT. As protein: CASSSTMNTEAFF.

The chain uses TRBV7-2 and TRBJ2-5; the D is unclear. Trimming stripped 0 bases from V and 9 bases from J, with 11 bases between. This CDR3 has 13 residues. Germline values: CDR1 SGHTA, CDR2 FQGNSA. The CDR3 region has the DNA TGTGCCAGCAGCTTAGCTGGACGGGTCCCCCAGTACTTC. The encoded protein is CASSLAGRVPQYF.